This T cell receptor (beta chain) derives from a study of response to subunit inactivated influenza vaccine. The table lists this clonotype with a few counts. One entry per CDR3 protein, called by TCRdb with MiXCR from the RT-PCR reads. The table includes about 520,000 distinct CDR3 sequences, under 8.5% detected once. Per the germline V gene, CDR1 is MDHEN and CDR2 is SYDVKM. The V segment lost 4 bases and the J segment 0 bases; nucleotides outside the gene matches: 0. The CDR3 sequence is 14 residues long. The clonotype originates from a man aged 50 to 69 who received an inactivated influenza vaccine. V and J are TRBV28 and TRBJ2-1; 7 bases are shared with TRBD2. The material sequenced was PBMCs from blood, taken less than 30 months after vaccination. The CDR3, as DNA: TGTGCCAGCAGTTGGACTAGCTCCTACAATGAGCAGTTCTTC. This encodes CASSWTSSYNEQFF. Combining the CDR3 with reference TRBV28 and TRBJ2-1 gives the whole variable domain DVKVTQSSRYLVKRTGEKVFLECVQDMDHENMFWYRQDPGLGLRLIYFSYDVKMKEKGDIPEGYSVSREKKERFSLILESASTNQTSMYLCASSWTSSYNEQFFGPGTRLTVL.